This T cell receptor (beta chain) was observed in a study of beta chain features in type 1 diabetes. Points from the study as a whole: A moderate, significant TCRB CDR3 shortening appeared in type 1 diabetes across four CD4+ subsets.

Of the isolated RNA, all was reverse transcribed, and so the sequenced material was expressed TCRB transcripts. The assay was immunoSEQ multiplex PCR, and TCRdb's table has in-frame clones only and misses some. The sample yields around 280,000 clones, about 15% seen once. The CDR3 loop spans 13 amino acids. After removal of 11 bases from V and 1 base from J, the junction contained 3 bases not matched to a gene. From germline, CDR1 is SNHLY and CDR2 FYNNEI. Notes on this clone: Its antigen is not identified.

The sequencing sample was made of naive CD4+ T cells from blood. This clonotype was sampled from a man aged 18 to 29 with type 1 diabetes. The gene calls are TRBV2 and TRBJ2-1, with 9 bases lining up with TRBD2. CDR3 residues: CAHSGSSYNEQFF. The CDR3 region has the DNA TGTGCCCATAGCGGGAGTTCCTACAATGAGCAGTTCTTC.